What follows are 20 T cell receptor beta chains derived from one specimen sequenced in a study of human T cells and chemical hapten exposure. One entry per CDR3 protein, called by TCRdb with MiXCR from the RACE reads. In the table there are 50,000 or so distinct CDR3 sequences, around 9.3% of which are singletons. Noted time point: patch test 1, 2 weeks after DPC sensitization. The treatment denotes: therapeutic diphenylcyclopropenone sensitization with weekly scalp DPC. The input for sequencing was whole blood, taken in connection with sensitization to the hapten diphenylcyclopropenone (DPC). These receptor sequences come from a woman aged 45-59 years with alopecia areata. Some clones in this sample may be carry-over from other donors' samples.

This clonotype was recorded many times. This chain links TRBV20-1 with TRBJ1-5; D might be TRBD1 (5 bases). Germline assignment: CDR1 DFQATT and CDR2 SNEGSKA (reference sequence). The CDR3 contains 14 residues. With 6 bases removed from V and 5 bases from J, the gap between germline ends came to 17 bases. As DNA, the CDR3 is TGCAGTGCCCGCTCCGGGAGGGGTGATCAGCCCCAGCATTTT. It specifies CSARSGRGDQPQHF.

This clonotype was counted at least ten times. The chain joins TRBV29-1 to TRBJ2-5, with 9 bases aligning to TRBD1. The V gene end was trimmed by 6 bases and the J gene end by 4 bases; junction bases not matched to a gene: 6. The length of the CDR3 is 13 residues. Germline V lookup: CDR1 SQVTM, CDR2 ANQGSEA. CDR3 sequence reads: CSVLQGAVETQYF. As DNA, the CDR3 is TGCAGCGTCCTACAGGGGGCTGTAGAGACCCAGTACTTC.

This clonotype was counted at least ten times. The V and J genes are TRBV7-2 and TRBJ2-2; 7 positions match TRBD2. Germline V gene data show CDR1 as SGHTA and CDR2 as FQGNSA. CDR3 length: 16 amino acids. V shed 0 bases, J shed 0 bases, and the junction held 1 base outside the gene matches. In nucleotides, the CDR3 is TGTGCCAGCAGCTTAGCCGGGACTACGAACACCGGGGAGCTGTTTTTT. This encodes CASSLAGTTNTGELFF.

This clonotype has a count of ten or more. This chain joins TRBV28 and TRBJ1-5; 10 positions agree with TRBD1. Per the germline V gene, CDR1 is MDHEN and CDR2 is SYDVKM. The CDR3 contains 14 residues. V lost 10 bases, J lost 7 bases, and 10 bases stayed unmatched. The CDR3 loop reads CATPGTGADQPQHF. DNA for the CDR3: TGTGCCACCCCTGGGACAGGGGCCGACCAGCCCCAGCATTTT.

This clonotype was detected ten times or more. The CDR3 nucleotides read TGTGCCAGCAGTGGAGGACTAGCGGGAGATGGTACCGGGGAGCTGTTTTTT. The encoded protein is CASSGGLAGDGTGELFF. The chain couples TRBV6-1 to TRBJ2-2; 13 nucleotides match TRBD2. V gave up 4 bases and J gave up 5 bases; unmatched junction bases: 7. The CDR3 runs 17 residues. Germline CDR1 MNHNS, CDR2 SASEGT.

Only a few counts were recorded for this clonotype. V and J are TRBV11-3 and TRBJ2-1, with no clear D. Germline V gene lookup returns CDR1 SGHNT and CDR2 YENEEA. Trimming removed 5 bases from V and 5 bases from J, with 19 bases in between. CDR3 length: 16 residues. Here the CDR3 DNA reads TGTGCCAGCAGCAGAGGTCTGGCAAGGGCCCACAATGAGCAGTTCTTC. This sequence encodes CASSRGLARAHNEQFF. The entire variable domain, with the rest obtained from reference TRBV11-3 and TRBJ2-1, is as follows: EAGVVQSPRYKIIEKKQPVAFWCNPISGHNTLYWYLQNLGQGPELLIRYENEEAVDDSQLPKDRFSAERLKGVDSTLKIQPAELGDSAVYLCASSRGLARAHNEQFFGPGTRLTVL.

A few counts support this clonotype. The rearrangement uses TRBV6-5 and TRBJ1-4, with a tentative D call TRBD1 (5 bases). V was trimmed by 6 bases and J by 5 bases, leaving 7 bases between them. This CDR3 has 12 amino acids. CDR1 is MNHEY, CDR2 SVGAGI, per germline. Written as DNA, the CDR3 is TGTGCCAGCAGCCCAGGGAATGAAAAACTGTTTTTT. As protein: CASSPGNEKLFF.

This clonotype was seen repeatedly, ten times or more. V usage is TRBV6-6 and J usage is TRBJ1-2; 9 nucleotides agree with TRBD1. Unmatched junction bases numbered 3, after V lost 8 bases and J lost 5 bases. Germline CDR1 MNHNY, CDR2 SVGAGI (reference sequence). The CDR3 is 12 residues long. The CDR3, as DNA: TGTGCCAGCTCGGGACAGGGTTATGGCTACACCTTC. Encoded protein: CASSGQGYGYTF.

The chain employs TRBV3-1 and TRBJ2-7; 9 positions match TRBD2. This CDR3 spans 16 amino acids. Unmatched junction bases numbered 12, after V lost 6 bases and J lost 3 bases. Per germline, CDR1 LGHDT and CDR2 YNNKEL (reference sequence). The CDR3 spells CASSSRKRAGGYEQYF. CDR3 coding DNA: TGTGCCAGCAGTAGTAGGAAGCGAGCGGGGGGCTACGAGCAGTACTTC.

Many counts were recorded for this clonotype. The CDR3 region has the DNA TGTGCCAGCAGTTACTTAGAGGGCCGGCCCCAGCATTTT. Amino acid sequence: CASSYLEGRPQHF. The rearrangement links TRBV6-5 to TRBJ1-5; D not certain. Germline assignment: CDR1 MNHEY and CDR2 SVGAGI. This CDR3 region has 13 residues. V was clipped by 1 base and J by 9 bases, with 10 bases between them.

This sequence joins TRBV4-3 and TRBJ1-1, with D maybe TRBD1 (5 bases). The CDR3 is made up of 14 amino acids. Germline-derived CDR1 and CDR2 are LGHNA and YSLEER. Trimming cost V 1 base and J 0 bases, with 6 bases left between them. In nucleotides, the CDR3 is TGCGCCAGCAGCCAAGGCAGGGTGAACACTGAAGCTTTCTTT. Protein product: CASSQGRVNTEAFF.

Many counts were recorded for this clonotype. The chain recombines TRBV29-1 with TRBJ2-1; D gene ambiguous. The CDR3 is 12 residues long. Germline V gene sequence: CDR1 SQVTM, CDR2 ANQGSEA. Trimming stripped 4 bases from V and 7 bases from J, with 11 bases between. CDR3 nucleotides: TGCAGCGTTGTAAAAGTGACGAATGAGCAGTTCTTC. This codes for CSVVKVTNEQFF.

This clonotype showed up many times. This chain uses TRBV2 with TRBJ1-6; D is unresolved. Germline CDR1 reads SNHLY; CDR2 reads FYNNEI. The CDR3 totals 14 residues. The V end lost 1 base, the J end lost 6 bases, and 7 bases lay between the germline ends. The CDR3, as DNA: TGTGCCAGCAGTGAAGGGCAGTTTAATTCACCCCTCCACTTT. It yields the protein CASSEGQFNSPLHF.

This clonotype was seen only once. V and J are TRBV4-1 and TRBJ1-1; the D is unclear. The length of the CDR3 is 14 residues. Germline-derived CDR1 and CDR2 are MGHRA and YSYEKL. V was clipped by 0 bases and J by 5 bases, with 10 bases between them. The chain's CDR3 is CASSQDLRDTEAFF. As DNA, the CDR3 is TGCGCCAGCAGCCAAGATCTGAGGGATACTGAAGCTTTCTTT.

The sample holds many counts of this clonotype. The CDR3 loop is CASNPTANYGYTF. The CDR3 bases are TGTGCCAGCAACCCGACAGCAAACTATGGCTACACCTTC. The genes are TRBV6-1 and TRBJ1-2; weak D call: TRBD1 (5 bases). Per the germline V gene, CDR1 is MNHNS and CDR2 is SASEGT. CDR3 length equals 13 residues. Trimming removed 7 bases from V and 2 bases from J, with 11 bases in between.

This clonotype has a count of ten or more. J is TRBJ1-6 and V is TRBV12-3 or TRBV12-4; the match to TRBD1 covers 7 bases. This CDR3 contains 14 residues. Germline trimming cut 5 bases from V and 7 bases from J; bases unmatched to any gene: 5. As DNA, the CDR3 is TGTGCCAGCAGTAATTCAGGGGGGAATTCACCCCTCCACTTT. Translating gives CASSNSGGNSPLHF.

This clonotype came up many times. The chain couples TRBV14 to TRBJ1-4; 8 bases are a match to TRBD1. The CDR3 loop spans 15 amino acids. Per the germline V gene, CDR1 is SGHDN and CDR2 is FVKESK. Trimming removed 2 bases from V and 5 bases from J; junction bases left unmatched: 4. The CDR3 loop reads CASSQTRQGNEKLFF. As DNA, the CDR3 is TGTGCCAGCAGCCAAACAAGACAGGGGAATGAAAAACTGTTTTTT.

This clonotype was detected ten times or more. CDR3 protein: CSGTAGSGRVNEQFF. CDR3 DNA sequence: TGCAGCGGAACTGCGGGGAGCGGGAGAGTTAATGAGCAGTTCTTC. V is TRBV29-1 and J is TRBJ2-1; 8 positions match TRBD2. CDR1 and CDR2 from the germline V gene are SQVTM and ANQGSEA. The CDR3 runs to 15 residues. The junction had 15 bases not matched to a gene; V was cut back by 7 bases and J by 7 bases.

A note on this clonotype: Being one base from a much bigger clone, this may be a read error. Because it lacks the conserved phenylalanine or tryptophan at the end, this CDR3 is likely a read error. The rearrangement joins TRBV28 to TRBJ1-2; D is undetermined. The V end lost 5 bases, the J end lost 2 bases, and 9 bases lay between the germline ends. CDR1 is MDHEN, CDR2 SYDVKM, per germline. This CDR3 spans 13 amino acids. CDR3 coding DNA: TGTGCCAGCAGTCCCGACGTCAACTATGGCTACACCTTG. This gives the protein CASSPDVNYGYTL.

Ten or more counts support this clonotype. The gene calls are TRBV7-9 and TRBJ1-4; 10 bases line up with TRBD1. The CDR3 has 16 amino acids. V lost 5 bases and J lost 5; bases outside the gene matches: 8. CDR1 is SEHNR, CDR2 FQNEAQ, per germline (reference sequence). CDR3 nucleotides: TGTGCCAGCAGCCTAACCGGACAGGGGGGCAATGAAAAACTGTTTTTT. It encodes CASSLTGQGGNEKLFF.